Listed below are T cell receptor beta chains from one sample, sequenced in a study of blood T cell repertoires in COVID-19. TCRdb keeps only in-frame clones here, not all; method: immunoSEQ multiplex PCR. The sample lists approximately 250,000 clones, less than 90% occurring once. Sequenced input: peripheral blood. Every receptor here comes from a man aged 60 to 69 who had recovered from COVID-19. Both conserved end residues are part of each CDR3. The order of the fields is J gene, D gene, clone size, V gene, CDR3 protein, CDR3 DNA. D genes are given only for firm matches. Expanded clones are given a class, and other clones once, few, many or no size at all.

j_call: TRBJ2-5; d_call: TRBD2; clone_size: once; v_call: TRBV11-1; cdr3_aa: CASSLSGRAGETQYF; cdr3_nt: TGTGCCAGCAGCTTATCCGGGAGGGCCGGTGAGACCCAGTACTTC
j_call: TRBJ1-2; d_call: .; clone_size: .; v_call: TRBV5-4; cdr3_aa: CASSLANRANYGYTF; cdr3_nt: TGTGCCAGCAGCTTGGCCAACAGGGCTAACTATGGCTACACCTTC
j_call: TRBJ2-3; d_call: .; clone_size: .; v_call: TRBV29-1; cdr3_aa: CSGLSTDTQYF; cdr3_nt: TGCAGCGGTCTAAGCACAGATACGCAGTATTTT
j_call: TRBJ1-2; d_call: .; clone_size: many; v_call: TRBV18; cdr3_aa: CASSPVNEGPRGYTF; cdr3_nt: TGTGCCAGCTCACCAGTTAACGAGGGTCCCCGGGGCTACACCTTC
j_call: TRBJ2-1; d_call: TRBD2; clone_size: .; v_call: TRBV11-3; cdr3_aa: CASSLLAGGNNEQFF; cdr3_nt: TGTGCCAGCAGCTTACTTGCGGGGGGGAACAATGAGCAGTTCTTC
j_call: TRBJ2-1; d_call: .; clone_size: .; v_call: TRBV11-3; cdr3_aa: CASSPQVNYNEQFF; cdr3_nt: TGTGCCAGCAGCCCCCAGGTCAATTACAATGAGCAGTTCTTC
j_call: TRBJ1-3; d_call: .; clone_size: .; v_call: TRBV14; cdr3_aa: CASSQDWAAGNTIYF; cdr3_nt: TGTGCCAGCAGCCAAGATTGGGCAGCTGGAAACACCATATATTTT
j_call: TRBJ2-5; d_call: .; clone_size: .; v_call: TRBV27; cdr3_aa: CASSLSRGIGETQYF; cdr3_nt: TGTGCCAGCAGTTTATCTCGAGGGATAGGGGAGACCCAGTACTTC
j_call: TRBJ2-5; d_call: .; clone_size: .; v_call: TRBV10-3; cdr3_aa: CAISESGPGSVAEEKETQYF; cdr3_nt: TGTGCCATCAGTGAGTCGGGCCCCGGGTCAGTAGCGGAGGAGAAAGAGACCCAGTACTTC
j_call: TRBJ1-6; d_call: .; clone_size: .; v_call: TRBV12-3/TRBV12-4; cdr3_aa: CASSLVQGSPLHF; cdr3_nt: TGTGCCAGCAGTTTAGTCCAGGGCTCACCCCTCCACTTT
j_call: TRBJ1-6; d_call: TRBD1; clone_size: few; v_call: TRBV5-1; cdr3_aa: CASSLGPTGTGLSPLHF; cdr3_nt: TGCGCCAGCAGCTTGGGGCCCACCGGGACAGGGCTCTCACCCCTCCACTTT
j_call: TRBJ1-5; d_call: .; clone_size: many; v_call: TRBV5-6; cdr3_aa: CASSFRGTVNSNQPQHF; cdr3_nt: TGTGCCAGCAGCTTCCGCGGGACGGTCAATAGCAATCAGCCCCAGCATTTT
j_call: TRBJ1-5; d_call: TRBD1; clone_size: .; v_call: TRBV28; cdr3_aa: CASSSGQSSNQPQHF; cdr3_nt: TGTGCCAGCAGCTCGGGACAGAGTAGCAATCAGCCCCAGCATTTT
j_call: TRBJ1-6; d_call: TRBD1; clone_size: few; v_call: TRBV3-1/TRBV3-2; cdr3_aa: CASSLTGGENSPLHF; cdr3_nt: TGTGCCAGCAGCTTAACAGGGGGAGAGAATTCACCCCTCCACTTT
j_call: TRBJ1-2; d_call: TRBD1; clone_size: .; v_call: TRBV7-9; cdr3_aa: CASTLGQDYGYTF; cdr3_nt: TGTGCCAGCACCCTAGGACAGGATTATGGCTACACCTTC
j_call: TRBJ1-2; d_call: TRBD1; clone_size: .; v_call: TRBV2; cdr3_aa: CASGTTGGNGYTF; cdr3_nt: TGTGCCAGCGGTACTACAGGGGGGAATGGCTACACCTTC